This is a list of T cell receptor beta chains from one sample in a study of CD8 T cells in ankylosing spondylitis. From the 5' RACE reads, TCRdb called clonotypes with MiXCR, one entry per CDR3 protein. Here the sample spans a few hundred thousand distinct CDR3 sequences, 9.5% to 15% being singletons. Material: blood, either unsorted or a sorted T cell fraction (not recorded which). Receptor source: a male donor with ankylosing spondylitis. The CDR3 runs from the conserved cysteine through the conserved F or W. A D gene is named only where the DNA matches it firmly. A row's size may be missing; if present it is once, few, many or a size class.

CDR3aa: CASSLAGSGRTLSYEQYF; CDR3nt: TGTGCCAGCAGCTTAGCGGGTAGCGGGAGGACACTCTCCTACGAGCAGTACTTC; j_gene: TRBJ2-7; d_gene: TRBD2; abundance: NA; v_gene: TRBV7-2
CDR3aa: CSASAGDDYGYTF; CDR3nt: TGCAGTGCTAGCGCCGGGGATGACTATGGCTACACCTTC; j_gene: TRBJ1-2; d_gene: NA; abundance: few; v_gene: TRBV20-1
CDR3aa: CASSSLGGSNSYNEQFF; CDR3nt: TGTGCCAGCAGCTCCCTAGGGGGGAGCAACTCGTACAATGAGCAGTTCTTC; j_gene: TRBJ2-1; d_gene: NA; abundance: many; v_gene: TRBV7-9
CDR3aa: CASSQDYEGTTEAFF; CDR3nt: TGTGCCAGCAGCCAAGATTACGAGGGGACCACTGAAGCTTTCTTT; j_gene: TRBJ1-1; d_gene: NA; abundance: NA; v_gene: TRBV3-1
CDR3aa: CASSPWDGANYGYTF; CDR3nt: TGTGCCAGCTCACCCTGGGACGGAGCTAACTATGGCTACACCTTC; j_gene: TRBJ1-2; d_gene: NA; abundance: few; v_gene: TRBV18
CDR3aa: CASSSPGSADTQYF; CDR3nt: TGTGCCAGCAGTTCCCCAGGGAGTGCAGATACGCAGTATTTT; j_gene: TRBJ2-3; d_gene: NA; abundance: many; v_gene: TRBV12-3/TRBV12-4
CDR3aa: CASSLGGGMGDTQYF; CDR3nt: TGCGCCAGCAGCCTCGGAGGGGGCATGGGAGATACGCAGTATTTT; j_gene: TRBJ2-3; d_gene: NA; abundance: few; v_gene: TRBV5-1
CDR3aa: CASSLSGLTEAFF; CDR3nt: TGTGCCAGCAGTTTGTCAGGGCTCACTGAAGCTTTCTTT; j_gene: TRBJ1-1; d_gene: NA; abundance: few; v_gene: TRBV27
CDR3aa: CASSLAGAVLPTDTQYF; CDR3nt: TGTGCCAGCAGTCTAGCGGGGGCCGTTCTACCCACAGATACGCAGTATTTT; j_gene: TRBJ2-3; d_gene: TRBD2; abundance: NA; v_gene: TRBV12-3/TRBV12-4
CDR3aa: CSAQGPRDADTQYF; CDR3nt: TGCAGTGCCCAGGGGCCGAGAGACGCAGATACGCAGTATTTT; j_gene: TRBJ2-3; d_gene: NA; abundance: NA; v_gene: TRBV20-1
CDR3aa: CATSSRWGELFF; CDR3nt: TGTGCCACCAGCAGCCGCTGGGGGGAGCTGTTTTTT; j_gene: TRBJ2-2; d_gene: NA; abundance: NA; v_gene: TRBV15
CDR3aa: CASSSKQGTYEQYF; CDR3nt: TGTGCCAGCAGCTCTAAACAGGGGACCTACGAGCAGTACTTC; j_gene: TRBJ2-7; d_gene: TRBD1; abundance: NA; v_gene: TRBV11-2
CDR3aa: CASSPRQGAYNEQFF; CDR3nt: TGTGCCAGCAGCCCCAGACAGGGCGCTTACAATGAGCAGTTCTTC; j_gene: TRBJ2-1; d_gene: TRBD1; abundance: many; v_gene: TRBV7-8
CDR3aa: CSVDSTGVGSEDTQYF; CDR3nt: TGCAGCGTTGATTCAACAGGGGTTGGTAGCGAGGATACGCAGTATTTT; j_gene: TRBJ2-3; d_gene: TRBD1; abundance: few; v_gene: TRBV29-1
CDR3aa: CASSFTGSGYTF; CDR3nt: TGTGCCAGCAGCTTCACGGGGTCCGGCTACACCTTC; j_gene: TRBJ1-2; d_gene: NA; abundance: NA; v_gene: TRBV7-9
CDR3aa: CASRMASGSWETQYF; CDR3nt: TGCGCCAGCAGAATGGCTAGCGGGAGCTGGGAGACCCAGTACTTC; j_gene: TRBJ2-5; d_gene: TRBD2; abundance: NA; v_gene: TRBV5-1
CDR3aa: CASSLWGTLYGYTF; CDR3nt: TGTGCCAGCAGCTTATGGGGCACACTCTATGGCTACACCTTC; j_gene: TRBJ1-2; d_gene: NA; abundance: few; v_gene: TRBV7-8
CDR3aa: CASSTVPDWETQYF; CDR3nt: TGTGCCAGCAGCACCGTCCCTGATTGGGAGACCCAGTACTTC; j_gene: TRBJ2-5; d_gene: NA; abundance: few; v_gene: TRBV7-9
CDR3aa: CASTSAGGLDSYNEQFF; CDR3nt: TGTGCCAGCACTAGTGCCGGGGGCCTTGACTCCTACAATGAGCAGTTCTTC; j_gene: TRBJ2-1; d_gene: NA; abundance: NA; v_gene: TRBV12-3/TRBV12-4
CDR3aa: CSAYTMNYGYTF; CDR3nt: TGCAGTGCTTACACGATGAACTATGGCTACACCTTC; j_gene: TRBJ1-2; d_gene: NA; abundance: NA; v_gene: TRBV20-1
CDR3aa: CASSPGRRPNTEAFF; CDR3nt: TGTGCCAGCTCACCAGGGCGGAGACCGAACACTGAAGCTTTCTTT; j_gene: TRBJ1-1; d_gene: NA; abundance: few; v_gene: TRBV18
CDR3aa: CASIFQGSTGELFF; CDR3nt: TGTGCCAGCATTTTTCAGGGGTCGACCGGGGAGCTGTTTTTT; j_gene: TRBJ2-2; d_gene: NA; abundance: many; v_gene: TRBV12-3/TRBV12-4
CDR3aa: CASSPLRDRGEETQYF; CDR3nt: TGTGCCAGCTCACCACTCCGGGACAGGGGTGAAGAGACCCAGTACTTC; j_gene: TRBJ2-5; d_gene: TRBD1; abundance: few; v_gene: TRBV18
CDR3aa: CASSFSAGASTGELFF; CDR3nt: TGTGCCAGCAGTTTCTCTGCGGGAGCGTCCACCGGGGAGCTGTTTTTT; j_gene: TRBJ2-2; d_gene: TRBD2; abundance: many; v_gene: TRBV12-3/TRBV12-4
CDR3aa: CASSPSSRGGNEQFF; CDR3nt: TGTGCCAGCAGCCCTAGCTCCCGAGGGGGCAATGAGCAGTTCTTC; j_gene: TRBJ2-1; d_gene: NA; abundance: NA; v_gene: TRBV12-3/TRBV12-4
CDR3aa: CSASQGGEKLFF; CDR3nt: TGCAGTGCTAGCCAGGGTGGTGAAAAACTGTTTTTT; j_gene: TRBJ1-4; d_gene: NA; abundance: few; v_gene: TRBV20-1
CDR3aa: CASSLSGSKDNEQFF; CDR3nt: TGCGCCAGCAGCCTTAGCGGGAGTAAGGACAATGAGCAGTTCTTC; j_gene: TRBJ2-1; d_gene: TRBD2; abundance: NA; v_gene: TRBV5-1
CDR3aa: CASSQGRRDKNTDTQYF; CDR3nt: TGCGCCAGCAGCCAAGGGAGGAGGGACAAAAACACAGATACGCAGTATTTT; j_gene: TRBJ2-3; d_gene: NA; abundance: few; v_gene: TRBV4-1
CDR3aa: CSVEERNRGSYGYTF; CDR3nt: TGCAGCGTTGAAGAAAGGAACAGGGGTTCTTATGGCTACACCTTC; j_gene: TRBJ1-2; d_gene: TRBD1; abundance: NA; v_gene: TRBV29-1
CDR3aa: CASSTGLAGVIDEQFF; CDR3nt: TGTGCCAGCAGCACGGGACTAGCGGGAGTTATAGATGAGCAGTTCTTC; j_gene: TRBJ2-1; d_gene: TRBD2; abundance: NA; v_gene: TRBV9
CDR3aa: CASSTTSGPNTGELFF; CDR3nt: TGTGCCAGCAGCACAACTAGCGGACCAAACACCGGGGAGCTGTTTTTT; j_gene: TRBJ2-2; d_gene: TRBD2; abundance: NA; v_gene: TRBV7-9
CDR3aa: CASSQELGVGRAFF; CDR3nt: TGTGCCAGCAGCCAAGAACTAGGGGTCGGGAGAGCTTTCTTT; j_gene: TRBJ1-1; d_gene: NA; abundance: few; v_gene: TRBV14
CDR3aa: CSVAGTSGRLVDTQYF; CDR3nt: TGCAGCGTTGCCGGGACTAGCGGGAGATTGGTAGATACGCAGTATTTT; j_gene: TRBJ2-3; d_gene: TRBD2; abundance: many; v_gene: TRBV29-1
CDR3aa: CASRLRGDQPQHF; CDR3nt: TGTGCCAGCAGGCTCAGGGGGGATCAGCCCCAGCATTTT; j_gene: TRBJ1-5; d_gene: TRBD1; abundance: NA; v_gene: TRBV12-3/TRBV12-4
CDR3aa: CASSLATGGGRNGYTF; CDR3nt: TGTGCCAGCAGCTTAGCCACAGGGGGCGGAAGAAATGGCTACACCTTC; j_gene: TRBJ1-2; d_gene: TRBD1; abundance: NA; v_gene: TRBV7-2
CDR3aa: CSARRDHSGNTIYF; CDR3nt: TGCAGTGCTAGAAGGGATCACTCTGGAAACACCATATATTTT; j_gene: TRBJ1-3; d_gene: NA; abundance: few; v_gene: TRBV20-1
CDR3aa: CASSLDLRGYEQYF; CDR3nt: TGTGCCAGCAGCTTGGACTTGAGGGGCTACGAGCAGTACTTC; j_gene: TRBJ2-7; d_gene: NA; abundance: few; v_gene: TRBV5-6
CDR3aa: CAISYRLAGDLGEQFF; CDR3nt: TGTGCCATCAGTTACAGACTAGCGGGAGATTTGGGTGAGCAGTTCTTC; j_gene: TRBJ2-1; d_gene: TRBD2; abundance: many; v_gene: TRBV10-3
CDR3aa: CASSPTVNEQFF; CDR3nt: TGTGCCAGCTCACCCACGGTAAATGAGCAGTTCTTC; j_gene: TRBJ2-1; d_gene: NA; abundance: NA; v_gene: TRBV18
CDR3aa: CASSGYREVDEQFF; CDR3nt: TGTGCCAGCAGCGGTTACAGGGAAGTGGATGAGCAGTTCTTC; j_gene: TRBJ2-1; d_gene: NA; abundance: NA; v_gene: TRBV7-9
CDR3aa: CATSRGQEANYGYTF; CDR3nt: TGTGCCACTTCAAGAGGACAGGAAGCTAACTATGGCTACACCTTC; j_gene: TRBJ1-2; d_gene: TRBD1; abundance: NA; v_gene: TRBV19